One T cell receptor (beta chain) is described in this entry. This sample was included in a study of blood T cell repertoires in COVID-19. Whole-study context: Italy, Spain and the United States were the sources of the convalescent and acute COVID-19 samples. From T cells, B-cell-depleted T cells, or PBMCs came the material, which was cDNA or gDNA.

This CDR3 is 15 amino acids long. Germline V gene lookup returns CDR1 LGHNA and CDR2 YNFKEQ. V lost 3 bases, J lost 7 bases, and 13 bases lay in between. Original processing notes: Reference gene primers were amplified, and this amplification served to estimate nucleated cell counts. Using immunoSEQ multiplex PCR, the repertoire was profiled, and TCRdb retains in-frame clones only, with some absent. Clone size and V and J calls were adopted from that table, with D and trimming inferred from the DNA. The sample comprises a few hundred thousand clones, less than 90% of which are singletons, and 20% rests with the top ten.

V gene TRBV4-2 combines with J gene TRBJ1-6; a weak D match, TRBD1 (6 bases). This receptor was obtained from a man aged 25-45 years with active or convalescent COVID-19. Sequenced sample: peripheral blood. For the CDR3, the DNA is TGTGCCAGCAGCCAGACCCAGGGGATGAATTCACCCCTCCACTTT. Encoded protein: CASSQTQGMNSPLHF.